The table lists the clone carrying this TCR beta chain with many counts. Germline V gives CDR1 GTSNPN, CDR2 SVGIG (reference sequence). The CDR3 contains 14 residues. V was clipped by 6 bases and J by 6 bases, with 19 bases between them. The data originate from a study of neurological immune-mediated disorders. TCRdb reanalysed the 5' RACE reads using MiXCR and keeps one entry per CDR3 protein. This sample yields 9,500 to 13,000 distinct CDR3 sequences, of which roughly 20% are seen a single time; 40% to 60% belongs to the top ten. The V call is TRBV30, the J call TRBJ2-3; D is ambiguous. Sequenced input: CD8+ T cells from blood. The clonotype originates from a woman aged 60-75 years with HTLV-1-associated myelopathy (HAM/TSP). The CDR3 sequence: CACELESGMDTQYF. The CDR3, as DNA: TGTGCCTGCGAGTTGGAGTCGGGTATGGATACGCAGTATTTT.